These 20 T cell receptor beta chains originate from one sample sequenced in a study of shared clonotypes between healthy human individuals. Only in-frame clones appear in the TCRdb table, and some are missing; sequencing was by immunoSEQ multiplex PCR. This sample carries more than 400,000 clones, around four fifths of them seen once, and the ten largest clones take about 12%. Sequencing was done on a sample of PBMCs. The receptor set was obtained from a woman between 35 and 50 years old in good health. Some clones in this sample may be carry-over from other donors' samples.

The DNA of the CDR3 is TGTGCCAGCAGCTTAGATAGGGCAGGGTGGGACCCTCGGAATGAGCAGTTCTTC. It yields the protein CASSLDRAGWDPRNEQFF. The rearrangement links TRBV11-2 to TRBJ2-1; D tentatively reads TRBD1 or TRBD2 (5 bases each). The V and J ends lost 0 bases and 7 bases respectively, with 22 bases between them. This CDR3 has 18 amino acids. In germline, CDR1 is SGHAT, CDR2 FQNNGV.

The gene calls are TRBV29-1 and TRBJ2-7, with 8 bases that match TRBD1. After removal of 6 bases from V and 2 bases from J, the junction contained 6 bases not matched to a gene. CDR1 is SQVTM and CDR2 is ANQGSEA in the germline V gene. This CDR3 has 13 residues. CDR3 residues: CSVAGQGAYEQYF. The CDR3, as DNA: TGCAGCGTAGCCGGACAGGGTGCCTACGAGCAGTACTTC.

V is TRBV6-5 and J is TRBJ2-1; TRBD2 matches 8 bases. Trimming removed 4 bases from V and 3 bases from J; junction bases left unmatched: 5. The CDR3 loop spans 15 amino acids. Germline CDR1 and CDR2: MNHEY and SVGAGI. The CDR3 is CASSLSGSGYNEQFF. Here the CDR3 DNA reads TGTGCCAGCAGTTTAAGCGGGAGTGGCTACAATGAGCAGTTCTTC.

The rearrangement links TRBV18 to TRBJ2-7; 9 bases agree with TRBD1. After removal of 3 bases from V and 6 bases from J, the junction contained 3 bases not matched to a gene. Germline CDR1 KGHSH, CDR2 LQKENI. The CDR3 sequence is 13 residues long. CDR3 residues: CASSPDRGSEQYF. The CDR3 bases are TGTGCCAGCTCACCGGACAGGGGTTCCGAGCAGTACTTC.

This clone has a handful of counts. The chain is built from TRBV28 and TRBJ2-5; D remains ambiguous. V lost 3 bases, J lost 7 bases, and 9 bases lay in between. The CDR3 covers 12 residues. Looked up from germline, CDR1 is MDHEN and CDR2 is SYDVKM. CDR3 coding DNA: TGTGCCAGCAGTTTGTCCGAATGGACCCAGTACTTC. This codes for CASSLSEWTQYF.

CDR3 residues: CASSVRAGGNTIYF. The DNA for the CDR3 is TGTGCCAGCAGCGTAAGGGCAGGTGGAAACACCATATATTTT. The chain combines TRBV9 with TRBJ1-3; the D is unclear. The germline CDR1 and CDR2 sequences are SGDLS and YYNGEE. The CDR3 length is 14 residues. V was cut by 1 base and J by 3 bases, with 8 bases left in between.

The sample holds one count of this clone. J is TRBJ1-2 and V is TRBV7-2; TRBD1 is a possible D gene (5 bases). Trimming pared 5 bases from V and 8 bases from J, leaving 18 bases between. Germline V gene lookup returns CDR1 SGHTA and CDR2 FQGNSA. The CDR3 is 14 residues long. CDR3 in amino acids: CASSRPGTRAGYTF. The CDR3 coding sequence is TGTGCCAGCAGCCGCCCCGGGACCCGGGCCGGCTACACCTTC.

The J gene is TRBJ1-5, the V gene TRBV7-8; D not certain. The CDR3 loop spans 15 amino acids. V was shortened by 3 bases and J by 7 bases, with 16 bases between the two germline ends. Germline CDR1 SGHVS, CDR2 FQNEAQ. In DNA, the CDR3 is TGTGCCAGCAGCTTTTCGGGCCGGCAAGGGCAGCCCCAGCATTTT. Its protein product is CASSFSGRQGQPQHF.

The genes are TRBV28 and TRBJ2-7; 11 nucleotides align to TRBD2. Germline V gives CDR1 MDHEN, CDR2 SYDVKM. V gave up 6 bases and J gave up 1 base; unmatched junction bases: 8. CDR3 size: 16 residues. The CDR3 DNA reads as TGTGCCAGCAGCCCCCCTAGCGGGAGGCCTTCCTACGAGCAGTACTTC. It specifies CASSPPSGRPSYEQYF.

The CDR3 here is CASSSNPTSGTYNEQFF. In nucleotides, the CDR3 is TGTGCCAGCAGCTCCAACCCCACTAGCGGGACCTACAATGAGCAGTTCTTC. This sequence joins TRBV11-3 and TRBJ2-1, with 10 positions matching TRBD2. Germline trimming cut 4 bases from V and 2 bases from J; bases unmatched to any gene: 8. The germline CDR1 and CDR2 sequences are SGHNT and YENEEA. This CDR3 contains 17 residues. The entire variable domain, with the rest obtained from reference TRBV11-3 and TRBJ2-1, is as follows: EAGVVQSPRYKIIEKKQPVAFWCNPISGHNTLYWYLQNLGQGPELLIRYENEEAVDDSQLPKDRFSAERLKGVDSTLKIQPAELGDSAVYLCASSSNPTSGTYNEQFFGPGTRLTVL.

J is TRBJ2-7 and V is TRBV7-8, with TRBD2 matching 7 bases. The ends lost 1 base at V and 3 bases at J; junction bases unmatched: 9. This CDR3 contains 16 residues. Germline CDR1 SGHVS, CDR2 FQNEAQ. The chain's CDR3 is CASSLVFSGRVYEQYF. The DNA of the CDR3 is TGTGCCAGCAGCTTAGTTTTTAGCGGGCGAGTCTACGAGCAGTACTTC.

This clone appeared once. The CDR3 reads CASSVGGWTSGSTYNEQFF. CDR3 in DNA: TGTGCCAGCAGCGTCGGCGGCTGGACTAGCGGGAGTACCTACAATGAGCAGTTCTTC. The rearrangement uses TRBV27 and TRBJ2-1; TRBD2 aligns across 13 bases. This CDR3 has 19 residues. CDR1 MNHEY and CDR2 SMNVEV come from the germline V gene (reference sequence). Losses at the gene ends were 6 bases for V and 2 bases for J; bases not matched to a gene: 13.

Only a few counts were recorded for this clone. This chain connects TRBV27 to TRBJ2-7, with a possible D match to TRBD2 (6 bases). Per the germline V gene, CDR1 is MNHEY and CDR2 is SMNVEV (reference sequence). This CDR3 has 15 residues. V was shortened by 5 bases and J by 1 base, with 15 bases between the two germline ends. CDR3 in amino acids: CASSPTGTSSYEQYF. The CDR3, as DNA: TGTGCCAGCAGTCCCACCGGGACTTCATCCTACGAGCAGTACTTC.

CDR3 DNA sequence: TGTGCCAGCAGCGTCGGTGGTAACGAGCAGTACTTC. Protein product: CASSVGGNEQYF. The rearrangement links TRBV11-2 to TRBJ2-7, with D hard to call. The V end lost 5 bases, the J end lost 5 bases, and 10 bases lay between the germline ends. The CDR3 has 12 residues. Germline V lookup: CDR1 SGHAT, CDR2 FQNNGV. Variable domain in full (rest from reference TRBV11-2 and TRBJ2-7): EAGVAQSPRYKIIEKRQSVAFWCNPISGHATLYWYQQILGQGPKLLIQFQNNGVVDDSQLPKDRFSAERLKGVDSTLKIQPAKLEDSAVYLCASSVGGNEQYFGPGTRLTVT.

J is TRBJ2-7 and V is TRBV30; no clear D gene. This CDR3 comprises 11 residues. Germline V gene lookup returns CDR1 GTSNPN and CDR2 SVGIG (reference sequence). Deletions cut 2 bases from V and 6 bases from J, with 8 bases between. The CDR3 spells CAWSMGREQYF. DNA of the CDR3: TGTGCCTGGAGTATGGGTCGCGAGCAGTACTTC.

The CDR3 sequence is CASSRYRLAGGLDEQFF. As DNA, the CDR3 is TGTGCCAGCAGCCGTTACAGACTAGCGGGAGGTCTCGATGAGCAGTTCTTC. The J gene is TRBJ2-1, the V gene TRBV7-9; TRBD2 matches 13 bases. V lost 5 bases and J lost 8; bases outside the gene matches: 12. The germline CDR1 and CDR2 sequences are SEHNR and FQNEAQ (reference sequence). The CDR3 runs 17 residues.

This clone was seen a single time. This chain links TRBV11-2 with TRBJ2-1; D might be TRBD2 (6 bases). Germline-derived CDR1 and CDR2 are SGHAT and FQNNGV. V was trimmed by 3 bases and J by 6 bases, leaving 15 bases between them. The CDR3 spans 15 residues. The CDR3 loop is CASSLNSREFNEQFF. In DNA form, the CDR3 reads TGTGCCAGCAGCTTGAATAGCCGGGAGTTCAATGAGCAGTTCTTC. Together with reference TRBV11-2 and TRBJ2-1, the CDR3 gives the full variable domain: EAGVAQSPRYKIIEKRQSVAFWCNPISGHATLYWYQQILGQGPKLLIQFQNNGVVDDSQLPKDRFSAERLKGVDSTLKIQPAKLEDSAVYLCASSLNSREFNEQFFGPGTRLTVL.

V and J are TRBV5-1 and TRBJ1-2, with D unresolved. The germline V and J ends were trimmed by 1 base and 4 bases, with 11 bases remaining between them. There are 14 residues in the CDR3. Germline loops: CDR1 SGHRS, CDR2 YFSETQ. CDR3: CASSLSFLGYGYTF. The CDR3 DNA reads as TGCGCCAGCAGCTTGAGTTTCCTCGGCTATGGCTACACCTTC.

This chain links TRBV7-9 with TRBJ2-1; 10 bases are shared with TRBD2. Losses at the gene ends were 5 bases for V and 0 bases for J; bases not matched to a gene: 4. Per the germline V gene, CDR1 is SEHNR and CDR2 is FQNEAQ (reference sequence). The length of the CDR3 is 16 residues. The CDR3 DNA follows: TGTGCCAGCAGCCCCAGACTAGCGGGCTCCTACAATGAGCAGTTCTTC. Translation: CASSPRLAGSYNEQFF.

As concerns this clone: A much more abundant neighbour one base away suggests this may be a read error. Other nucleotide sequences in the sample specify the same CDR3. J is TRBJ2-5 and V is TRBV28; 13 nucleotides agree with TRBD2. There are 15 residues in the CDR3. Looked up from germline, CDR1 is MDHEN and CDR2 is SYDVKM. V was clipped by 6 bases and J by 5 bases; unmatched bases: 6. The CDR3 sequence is CASRPGLAGSETQYF. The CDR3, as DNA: TGTGCCAGCAGGCCGGGACTAGCGGGATCGGAGACCCAGTACTTC.